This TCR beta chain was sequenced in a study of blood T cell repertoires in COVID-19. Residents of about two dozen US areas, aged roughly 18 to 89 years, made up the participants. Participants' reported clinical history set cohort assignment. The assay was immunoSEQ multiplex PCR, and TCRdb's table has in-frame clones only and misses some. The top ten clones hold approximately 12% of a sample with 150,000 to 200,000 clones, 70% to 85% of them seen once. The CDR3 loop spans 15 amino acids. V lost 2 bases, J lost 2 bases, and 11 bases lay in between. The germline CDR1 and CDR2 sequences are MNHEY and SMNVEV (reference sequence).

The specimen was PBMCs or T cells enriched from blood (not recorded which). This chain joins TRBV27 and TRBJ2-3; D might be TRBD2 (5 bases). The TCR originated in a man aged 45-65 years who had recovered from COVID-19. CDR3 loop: CASSLSGTFTDTQYF. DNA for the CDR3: TGTGCCAGCAGTTTAAGCGGAACCTTCACAGATACGCAGTATTTT.